Each of the 19 T cell receptor beta chains below was sequenced from the same sample in a study of cytomegalovirus exposure and HLA in healthy donors. The PCR was carried out with 60 Vbeta primers and 13 Jbeta primers. Measured with immunoSEQ multiplex PCR; TCRdb has only the in-frame clones, and not every one. The clone table shows under 85,000 clones, with the ten largest holding about 15%. Sequencing was carried out using PBMCs. Source of these receptors: a boy between 10 and 17 years old in good health and CMV-seronegative.

The V and J genes are TRBV5-4 and TRBJ1-3; D ambiguous. Trimming took 0 bases from V and 3 from J, leaving 7 bases between them. There are 14 residues in the CDR3. In germline, CDR1 is SGHNT, CDR2 YYREEE (reference sequence). CDR3 nucleotide sequence: TGTGCCAGCAGCTTGGCAGGTGGTGGAAACACCATATATTTT. As protein: CASSLAGGGNTIYF.

The V and J genes are TRBV4-1 and TRBJ2-7, with D possibly matching TRBD1 (5 bases). V lost 1 base, J lost 7 bases, and 17 bases lay in between. Germline V gene sequence: CDR1 MGHRA, CDR2 YSYEKL. There are 15 residues in the CDR3. The CDR3 is CASSQGGSASVEQYF. In nucleotides, the CDR3 is TGCGCCAGCAGCCAAGGGGGCTCGGCTAGTGTAGAGCAGTACTTC.

The chain has TRBV30 and TRBJ1-2; 10 bases are a match to TRBD1. The CDR3 spans 16 residues. CDR1 GTSNPN and CDR2 SVGIG come from the germline V gene (reference sequence). The ends lost 7 bases at V and 2 bases at J; junction bases unmatched: 13. The CDR3 DNA is TGTGCCTCAGTCTCGGGACAGGGGACCTCAAACTATGGCTACACCTTC. Encoded protein: CASVSGQGTSNYGYTF.

The genes are TRBV11-2 and TRBJ1-4; TRBD1 aligns across 9 bases. V lost 1 base, J lost 6 bases, and 9 bases stayed unmatched. Germline V gives CDR1 SGHAT, CDR2 FQNNGV. This CDR3 region has 17 residues. CDR3 DNA sequence: TGTGCCAGCAGCTTAGTGGCCCCGGGACAGGGTTATGAAAAACTGTTTTTT. It translates to CASSLVAPGQGYEKLFF.

This chain uses TRBV7-9 with TRBJ2-6, with 7 nucleotides matching TRBD2. Looked up from germline, CDR1 is SEHNR and CDR2 is FQNEAQ (reference sequence). The ends lost 3 bases at V and 2 bases at J; junction bases unmatched: 4. The CDR3 length is 16 residues. CDR3 protein: CASSLRGMTGANVLTF. The DNA for the CDR3 is TGTGCCAGCAGCTTGCGGGGGATGACTGGGGCCAACGTCCTGACTTTC.

This chain connects TRBV18 to TRBJ2-5; weak D call: TRBD1 (6 bases). Germline V CDR1 and CDR2: KGHSH, LQKENI. The CDR3 is 13 residues long. V lost 3 bases and J lost 3, with 8 bases in between. CDR3: CASSPDRKETQYF. CDR3 coding DNA: TGTGCCAGCTCACCGGACAGAAAAGAGACCCAGTACTTC. The whole variable domain, remainder taken from reference TRBV18 and TRBJ2-5, is NAGVMQNPRHLVRRRGQEARLRCSPMKGHSHVYWYRQLPEEGLKFMVYLQKENIIDESGMPKERFSAEFPKEGPSILRIQQVVRGDSAAYFCASSPDRKETQYFGPGTRLLVL.

The chain links TRBV19 to TRBJ1-2, with 7 bases fitting TRBD1. V lost 10 bases and J lost 1; bases outside the gene matches: 12. The CDR3 sequence is 15 residues long. Per the germline V gene, CDR1 is LNHDA and CDR2 is SQIVND (reference sequence). CDR3 sequence: CATRDSALHNYGYTF. The CDR3 nucleotides read TGTGCCACCCGGGACAGCGCATTACATAACTATGGCTACACCTTC.

The chain joins TRBV9 to TRBJ1-1; D is ambiguous. The CDR3 runs to 13 residues. Germline V gene lookup returns CDR1 SGDLS and CDR2 YYNGEE. The V end lost 7 bases, the J end lost 0 bases, and 10 bases lay between the germline ends. In nucleotides, the CDR3 is TGTGCCAGCCTCCGTATAATGAACACTGAAGCTTTCTTT. Residues: CASLRIMNTEAFF.

J is TRBJ1-5 and V is TRBV2; D unresolved. Germline V CDR1 and CDR2: SNHLY, FYNNEI. Deletions cut 3 bases from V and 1 base from J, with 16 bases between. CDR3 length: 17 amino acids. DNA of the CDR3: TGTGCCAGCAGTGATGAGTCGATTACGGGGAGCAATCAGCCCCAGCATTTT. This encodes CASSDESITGSNQPQHF.

This chain uses TRBV7-9 with TRBJ2-2; 7 bases line up with TRBD1. Trimming at V came to 4 bases and at J to 3 bases, leaving 5 bases not matched to a gene. The CDR3 runs 15 residues. Germline V lookup: CDR1 SEHNR, CDR2 FQNEAQ (reference sequence). CDR3 nucleotide sequence: TGTGCCAGCAGCTCAGAGGGACAGCACACCGGGGAGCTGTTTTTT. Its translation: CASSSEGQHTGELFF.

The rearrangement joins TRBV2 to TRBJ1-1; 8 bases agree with TRBD1. With V trimmed by 3 bases and J by 1 base, 7 bases remained unmatched. The CDR3 spans 16 residues. Germline CDR1 is SNHLY and CDR2 is FYNNEI. The CDR3 DNA sequence: TGTGCCAGCAGTGAGGATCAGCAGGGGGCGAACACTGAAGCTTTCTTT. Translating gives CASSEDQQGANTEAFF.

The V and J genes are TRBV6-4 and TRBJ2-2; D remains ambiguous. Germline V lookup: CDR1 MRHNA, CDR2 SNTAGT. The CDR3 has 13 amino acids. Trimming took off 4 bases at V and 1 base at J, with 4 bases between the two ends. CDR3 sequence: CASSVRNTGELFF. The DNA for the CDR3 is TGTGCCAGCAGTGTTCGGAACACCGGGGAGCTGTTTTTT.

The chain is built from TRBV5-6 and TRBJ2-2; 7 bases match TRBD2. There are 16 residues in the CDR3. With V trimmed by 6 bases and J by 2 bases, 10 bases remained unmatched. The V gene's germline CDR1 is SGHDT and CDR2 YYEEEE. CDR3 sequence: CASTPMGGLNTGELFF. The CDR3 DNA reads as TGTGCCAGCACCCCTATGGGGGGGTTAAACACCGGGGAGCTGTTTTTT.

The gene calls are TRBV5-6 and TRBJ2-7; perhaps TRBD2 as D (6 bases). V was pared by 3 bases and J by 6 bases, with 16 bases between. The germline CDR1 and CDR2 sequences are SGHDT and YYEEEE. There are 14 residues in the CDR3. The CDR3 loop is CASSSGLRPGEQYF. The CDR3 coding sequence is TGTGCCAGCAGCTCGGGACTCCGCCCCGGCGAGCAGTACTTC.

This chain uses TRBV30 with TRBJ1-1; D unclear. Per the germline V gene, CDR1 is GTSNPN and CDR2 is SVGIG (reference sequence). CDR3 length: 12 residues. Between the trimmed V and J ends, which lost 4 bases and 0 bases, there was a span of 6 bases. The CDR3 nucleotides read TGTGCCTGGACGCCGGTGAACACTGAAGCTTTCTTT. It translates to CAWTPVNTEAFF. Full variable domain (missing parts from reference TRBV30 and TRBJ1-1): SQTIHQWPATLVQPVGSPLSLECTVEGTSNPNLYWYRQAAGRGLQLLFYSVGIGQISSEVPQNLSASRPQDRQFILSSKKLLLSDSGFYLCAWTPVNTEAFFGQGTRLTVV.

This chain links TRBV6-5 with TRBJ2-1, with D maybe TRBD2 (6 bases). This CDR3 comprises 13 residues. Germline CDR1 is MNHEY and CDR2 is SVGAGI. The V end was cut by 11 bases, the J end by 8 bases, with 19 bases between. CDR3 protein: CAVWDSKGDEQFF. The CDR3 DNA reads TGTGCCGTATGGGACTCAAAGGGCGATGAGCAGTTCTTC.

The chain links TRBV10-3 to TRBJ1-1, with D possibly TRBD1 on 5 matching bases. Trimming stripped 6 bases from V and 1 base from J, with 9 bases between. The V gene's germline CDR1 is ENHRY and CDR2 SYGVKD. The CDR3 runs to 13 residues. Here the CDR3 DNA reads TGTGCCATCAGGAATCAGGGGAACACTGAAGCTTTCTTT. Amino acid sequence: CAIRNQGNTEAFF.

The rearrangement uses TRBV6-1 and TRBJ2-3, with unresolved D. This CDR3 has 12 amino acids. The germline V and J ends were trimmed by 7 bases and 5 bases, with 10 bases remaining between them. Germline CDR1 is MNHNS and CDR2 is SASEGT. CDR3 in amino acids: CASILSGDTQYF. CDR3 DNA sequence: TGTGCCAGCATACTATCTGGAGATACGCAGTATTTT.

The rearrangement uses TRBV10-2 and TRBJ2-5; 9 positions match TRBD2. Trimming at V came to 6 bases and at J to 3 bases, leaving 5 bases not matched to a gene. Germline assignment: CDR1 WSHSY and CDR2 SAAADI. This CDR3 contains 14 residues. The CDR3 is CASSLAGVKETQYF. The CDR3 coding sequence is TGCGCCAGCAGCTTAGCGGGGGTGAAAGAGACCCAGTACTTC.